Shown below are 17 T cell receptor beta chains from a single sample sequenced in a study of blood T cell repertoires in COVID-19. The protocol was immunoSEQ multiplex PCR, while the TCRdb copy is restricted to in-frame clones and leaves out a portion. The sample has about 210,000 clones, 65% to 85% seen once. The sample consisted of peripheral blood. Every receptor here comes from a man aged 45 to 65 with active or convalescent COVID-19.

The chain has TRBV2 and TRBJ1-3; 9 positions agree with TRBD1. The CDR3 is 16 amino acids. Unmatched junction bases numbered 13, after V lost 6 bases and J lost 7 bases. CDR1 is SNHLY, CDR2 FYNNEI, per germline. The CDR3 DNA reads TGTGCCAGCAGCCCCCCGCGACAGGGGGTAAGGAACACCATATATTTT. Amino acids: CASSPPRQGVRNTIYF.

The CDR3 here is CASSWGTGISYEQYF. The CDR3, as DNA: TGCGCCAGCAGCTGGGGGACAGGCATTTCCTACGAGCAGTACTTC. The V gene is TRBV5-1, the J gene TRBJ2-7; 8 bases match TRBD1. V shed 3 bases and J 1 base; nucleotides not matched to a gene: 6. The CDR3 sequence is 15 residues long. CDR1 is SGHRS, CDR2 YFSETQ, per germline.

This rearrangement joins TRBV7-2 to TRBJ2-7, with 7 bases lining up with TRBD1. V shed 5 bases, J shed 1 base, and the junction held 5 bases outside the gene matches. CDR1 is SGHTA and CDR2 is FQGNSA in the germline V gene. The CDR3 is made up of 14 amino acids. CDR3 in DNA: TGTGCCAGCAGCAGGGCCAGGGGGTCCTACGAGCAGTACTTC. Protein product: CASSRARGSYEQYF.

The chain joins TRBV27 to TRBJ2-2; TRBD2 matches at 7 bases. Germline V gene lookup returns CDR1 MNHEY and CDR2 SMNVEV (reference sequence). V shed 3 bases and J 5 bases; nucleotides not matched to a gene: 9. There are 16 residues in the CDR3. CDR3 sequence (DNA): TGTGCCAGCAGTTTCCTTCCCGGGGGGAGAACCGGGGAGCTGTTTTTT. Protein: CASSFLPGGRTGELFF.

This clone was seen only once. The chain carries TRBV5-1 and TRBJ2-7; 10 positions agree with TRBD1. Germline V lookup: CDR1 SGHRS, CDR2 YFSETQ. V trimming: 4 bases; J trimming: 13 bases; junction bases outside the gene matches: 8. CDR3 size: 12 residues. The CDR3 coding sequence is TGCGCCAGCAGCCAGGGGACAGGGGCTTCATACTTC. Amino acid sequence: CASSQGTGASYF. Full variable domain (remainder filled in from reference TRBV5-1 and TRBJ2-7): KAGVTQTPRYLIKTRGQQVTLSCSPISGHRSVSWYQQTPGQGLQFLFEYFSETQRNKGNFPGRFSGRQFSNSRSEMNVSTLELGDSALYLCASSQGTGASYFGPGTRLTVT.

The chain links TRBV5-1 to TRBJ2-1, with a possible D match to TRBD2 (5 bases). The germline gives CDR1 SGHRS, CDR2 YFSETQ. Trimming removed 4 bases at V and 7 bases at J, with 15 bases between. The CDR3 is 14 residues long. The CDR3 coding sequence is TGCGCCAGCAGCCCCCTTCGGGGTGGAAATGAGCAGTTCTTC. The encoded protein is CASSPLRGGNEQFF.

This chain connects TRBV12-5 to TRBJ2-5; TRBD1 agrees at 8 bases. The CDR3 sequence is 14 residues long. Germline V gene lookup returns CDR1 LGHNT and CDR2 FRNRAP. The junction had 4 bases not matched to a gene; V was cut back by 6 bases and J by 1 base. CDR3 DNA: TGTGCTAGTGGATATGACAGGGGCCAAGAGACCCAGTACTTC. Its translation is CASGYDRGQETQYF.

V and J are TRBV12-3 or TRBV12-4 and TRBJ1-1; no definite D call. The CDR3 covers 13 residues. Trimming removed 2 bases from V and 4 bases from J, with 8 bases in between. CDR3 DNA sequence: TGTGCCAGCAGTTTATACCCCGGCACTGAAGCTTTCTTT. Protein sequence: CASSLYPGTEAFF.

The V call is TRBV4-3, the J call TRBJ2-7, with D hard to call. Trimming took 1 base from V and 6 from J, leaving 10 bases between them. Germline V CDR1 and CDR2: LGHNA, YSLEER. The CDR3 runs 13 residues. The CDR3 DNA sequence: TGCGCCAGCAGCCAAGGCCCAGATGGCGAGCAGTACTTC. Protein product: CASSQGPDGEQYF.

This chain links TRBV5-8 with TRBJ1-6, with TRBD1 as a possible D gene (5 bases). V lost 4 bases, J lost 10 bases, and 18 bases lay in between. There are 15 residues in the CDR3. Germline assignment: CDR1 SGHTS and CDR2 YDEGEE. The CDR3: CASSTIPDRGSPLHF. The CDR3 DNA reads as TGTGCCAGCAGCACTATCCCCGACAGAGGATCACCCCTCCACTTT.

The V and J genes are TRBV6-5 and TRBJ2-7, with D unclear. Germline CDR1 is MNHEY and CDR2 is SVGAGI. The CDR3 loop spans 11 amino acids. The V end was cut by 10 bases, the J end by 3 bases, with 10 bases between. The CDR3 DNA sequence: TGTGCCACCGGAGCTGTCTACGAGCAGTACTTC. Its protein product is CATGAVYEQYF.

The chain joins TRBV5-5 to TRBJ2-2; 9 nucleotides align to TRBD1. The CDR3 is made up of 15 amino acids. Germline loops: CDR1 SGHKS, CDR2 YYEKEE (reference sequence). With 4 bases clipped from V and 6 bases from J, the junction kept 7 bases outside the gene matches. CDR3: CASSPWTGAAGELFF. CDR3 nucleotides: TGTGCCAGCAGCCCGTGGACAGGGGCGGCCGGGGAGCTGTTTTTT.

The rearrangement joins TRBV6-2 or TRBV6-3 to TRBJ2-7; TRBD2 is a possible D gene (6 bases). CDR1 and CDR2 (germline): MNHEY, SVGEGT. This CDR3 is 18 amino acids long. Trimming removed 1 base from V and 0 bases from J, with 19 bases in between. Here the CDR3 reads CASSYWRERRFGSYEQYF. The CDR3 region has the DNA TGTGCCAGCAGTTACTGGCGGGAACGACGCTTTGGCTCCTACGAGCAGTACTTC.

The chain couples TRBV6-5 to TRBJ1-3; D is possibly TRBD1 (6 bases). V was cut by 8 bases and J by 0 bases, with 8 bases left in between. The germline gives CDR1 MNHEY, CDR2 SVGAGI. The CDR3 loop spans 13 amino acids. CDR3 sequence: CASHRDSGNTIYF. The CDR3 DNA is TGTGCCAGCCACAGGGACTCTGGAAACACCATATATTTT.

V and J are TRBV5-6 and TRBJ2-7; maybe TRBD2 (6 bases). The germline V gene encodes CDR1 SGHDT and CDR2 YYEEEE. The CDR3 covers 13 residues. Between the trimmed V and J ends, which lost 1 base and 2 bases, there was a span of 7 bases. The CDR3 spells CASSLWEAYEQYF. CDR3 nucleotides: TGTGCCAGCAGCTTGTGGGAGGCCTACGAGCAGTACTTC.

The V gene is TRBV19, the J gene TRBJ1-3; 9 bases match TRBD1. With 6 bases clipped from V and 4 bases from J, the junction kept 4 bases outside the gene matches. This CDR3 region has 14 residues. Looked up from germline, CDR1 is LNHDA and CDR2 is SQIVND (reference sequence). The CDR3 spells CASSSTGGGNTIYF. In DNA form, the CDR3 reads TGTGCCAGTAGCTCGACAGGGGGAGGAAACACCATATATTTT.

The V gene is TRBV7-9, the J gene TRBJ2-5; tentative D call: TRBD2 (7 bases). CDR1 is SEHNR, CDR2 FQNEAQ, per germline (reference sequence). Trimming stripped 3 bases from V and 5 bases from J, with 16 bases between. The CDR3 runs to 15 residues. CDR3 bases: TGTGCCAGCAGCTTCCGCGGGGGCCGGGATGAGACCCAGTACTTC. Amino acid sequence: CASSFRGGRDETQYF.